This T cell receptor beta chain was sequenced in a study of T cells after posttransplantation cyclophosphamide (dated by TCRdb to 2016 to 2017). Regarding the study in general: Using TRB sequencing, the study followed how the T cell repertoire reconstituted after myeloablative bone marrow transplantation in which posttransplantation cyclophosphamide served as GVHD prophylaxis. Antigen receptor sequencing covered samples from about 40 PTCy-treated patients and about 17 of their related bone marrow donors. Blood from all 35 or so PTCy patients with 1-year posttransplant specimens was subjected to TRB sequencing. In 3 patients, TRB sequencing was also performed on up to 3 more blood samples taken 2 to 5.2 years after transplant, and in 4 patients, pretransplant blood was also TRB-sequenced. Because TRA and TRB clonality correlated tightly in 8 to 10 samples, the subsequent TCR analyses were limited to TRB only. Public TRB sequences were searched against a database of over 3,600 sequences associated with responses to pathogens, tumor antigens, self-antigens and alloantigens.

Broader findings and caveats from the paper: The TRB repertoires of T cells infiltrating skin or GI tract showed only limited overlap with the TRB repertoires of T cells in blood. At 1-2 months, donor-recipient similarity was low but rose over the first year, and the later blood repertoires were often dominated by donor CD8+ memory clones. Across fewer than 55 patients, TRB clonality was highly associated with recipient CMV seropositivity and CMV reactivation, and PTCy diversity was similar to diversity in CNI/methotrexate controls.

The germline V gene supplies CDR1 LGHNA and CDR2 YSLEER. The CDR3 measures 16 amino acids from cysteine to phenylalanine. Kept here is only the CDR3 DNA, which spans 48 bases and is read in frame from base 1. Peripheral blood samples were provided by related bone marrow donors on the day of marrow donation. Peripheral blood and bone marrow mononuclear cells were isolated by Ficoll-Hypaque density centrifugation and cryopreserved. Genomic DNA was the input for TRB sequencing, which was run either with the immunoSEQ assay at survey resolution or with the hsTCRB kit. In the source study's methods: The immunoSEQ software handled initial read processing, and the LymphoSeq R package was used for repertoire analyses. Clonality was computed as 1 minus normalized Shannon entropy; Gini coefficient was also calculated for each TRB dataset. Phenotypes of unsorted samples were inferred by mapping TRB sequences from sorted subsets of the recipient or donor onto the same recipient's unsorted samples. In TCRdb, the immuneACCESS table is reduced to in-frame sequences with V and J assigned. These tables do not hold every clone; where another copy was compared, an unresolved V gene accounts for under half, and the others remain unexplained. That table is the source of V, J and clone size, and D and trimming were worked out from the DNA. The sample comprises about 38,000 clones, and every one was counted more than once. The ten largest clones take up roughly 2.5% of the sample.

About this clone: The antigen this receptor binds is unknown. Nothing much larger sits one base from this clone, and base qualities are not available.

The chain couples TRBV4-3 to TRBJ2-5, with no confidently assigned D gene. The better agreement between TRBJ2-7 and the DNA end casts doubt on the J call. Sequenced material: PBMCs. This clonotype was obtained from a man aged 50 or older in good health, CMV-negative, and a related stem cell transplant donor. CDR3 region: CASSQDSGTIHYEQYF. The base sequence is TGCGCCAGCAGCCAAGATAGTGGTACAATCCACTACGAGCAGTACTTC.